Listed below are T cell receptor beta chains from one sample, sequenced in a study of blood T cells in healthy people across ages. TCRdb ran MiXCR on the 5' RACE reads and lists one entry per CDR3 protein. In the table there are over a million distinct CDR3 sequences, about 42% of which are singletons. The specimen sequenced was blood. The receptor source for this set is a young woman in good health. CDR3s include the opening cysteine and the closing phenylalanine or tryptophan. The order of the fields is J gene, V gene, clone size, D gene, CDR3 protein, CDR3 DNA. D genes are given only for firm matches. Part of the rows lack a size; the others show once, few, many or a class for expanded clones.

j_gene: TRBJ1-1; v_gene: TRBV3-1; abundance: .; d_gene: .; CDR3aa: CASSQGLEGDTEAFF; CDR3nt: TGTGCCAGCAGCCAAGGATTGGAGGGAGACACTGAAGCTTTCTTT
j_gene: TRBJ2-1; v_gene: TRBV7-2; abundance: .; d_gene: TRBD2; CDR3aa: CASSLKRGGGNEQFF; CDR3nt: TGTGCCAGCAGCTTAAAGCGGGGGGGTGGCAATGAGCAGTTCTTC
j_gene: TRBJ1-5; v_gene: TRBV7-6; abundance: .; d_gene: .; CDR3aa: CASSPGEGNQPQHF; CDR3nt: TGTGCCAGCAGCCCCGGGGAGGGCAATCAGCCCCAGCATTTT
j_gene: TRBJ2-1; v_gene: TRBV12-3/TRBV12-4; abundance: few; d_gene: .; CDR3aa: CASSSNAYNEQFF; CDR3nt: TGTGCCAGCAGTTCAAACGCCTACAATGAGCAGTTCTTC
j_gene: TRBJ2-5; v_gene: TRBV4-1; abundance: .; d_gene: TRBD1; CDR3aa: CASSEGTGGQETQYF; CDR3nt: TGCGCCAGCAGCGAGGGGACAGGCGGTCAAGAGACCCAGTACTTC
j_gene: TRBJ1-1; v_gene: TRBV18; abundance: .; d_gene: TRBD1; CDR3aa: CASSPGTGALTEAFF; CDR3nt: TGTGCCAGCTCACCAGGGACAGGGGCGCTCACTGAAGCTTTCTTT
j_gene: TRBJ1-4; v_gene: TRBV7-2; abundance: few; d_gene: .; CDR3aa: CASSLVRAINEKLFF; CDR3nt: TGTGCCAGCAGCTTAGTCCGGGCCATAAATGAAAAACTGTTTTTT
j_gene: TRBJ2-2; v_gene: TRBV12-3/TRBV12-4; abundance: .; d_gene: .; CDR3aa: CASSFPGHYTRELFF; CDR3nt: TGTGCCAGCAGTTTTCCGGGGCACTACACCAGGGAGCTGTTTTTT
j_gene: TRBJ2-7; v_gene: TRBV3-1; abundance: .; d_gene: .; CDR3aa: CASSHQNTYEQYF; CDR3nt: TGTGCCAGCAGCCACCAAAACACCTACGAGCAGTACTTC
j_gene: TRBJ2-1; v_gene: TRBV20-1; abundance: few; d_gene: TRBD2; CDR3aa: CSAGSGGNAYNEQFF; CDR3nt: TGCAGTGCGGGGAGCGGGGGGAACGCCTACAATGAGCAGTTCTTC
j_gene: TRBJ2-7; v_gene: TRBV20-1; abundance: few; d_gene: .; CDR3aa: CSARDIRDPVWYEQYF; CDR3nt: TGCAGTGCTAGAGATATCCGGGACCCAGTCTGGTACGAGCAGTACTTC
j_gene: TRBJ2-1; v_gene: TRBV10-3; abundance: .; d_gene: .; CDR3aa: CAIAGLLTNEQFF; CDR3nt: TGTGCCATTGCGGGGCTCCTTACGAATGAGCAGTTCTTC
j_gene: TRBJ2-5; v_gene: TRBV7-2; abundance: .; d_gene: .; CDR3aa: CASSLATGETRYF; CDR3nt: TGTGCCAGCAGCTTAGCTACGGGGGAGACCCGGTACTTC
j_gene: TRBJ2-6; v_gene: TRBV12-3/TRBV12-4; abundance: few; d_gene: .; CDR3aa: CASSLAWPNSGANVLTF; CDR3nt: TGTGCCAGCAGTTTAGCGTGGCCGAACTCTGGGGCCAACGTCCTGACTTTC
j_gene: TRBJ1-4; v_gene: TRBV4-2; abundance: few; d_gene: .; CDR3aa: CASSQDRGQEKLFF; CDR3nt: TGTGCCAGCAGCCAAGACAGGGGTCAGGAAAAACTGTTTTTT
j_gene: TRBJ1-4; v_gene: TRBV25-1; abundance: .; d_gene: .; CDR3aa: CASSEGRHANEKLFF; CDR3nt: TGTGCCAGCAGTGAGGGGAGACACGCTAATGAAAAACTGTTTTTT
j_gene: TRBJ2-7; v_gene: TRBV20-1; abundance: .; d_gene: TRBD2; CDR3aa: CSAISGRDSYEQYF; CDR3nt: TGCAGTGCAATTAGCGGGAGGGACTCCTACGAGCAGTACTTC
j_gene: TRBJ1-1; v_gene: TRBV29-1; abundance: .; d_gene: .; CDR3aa: CSVERDSGTEAFF; CDR3nt: TGCAGCGTTGAACGGGATTCTGGCACTGAAGCTTTCTTT
j_gene: TRBJ1-5; v_gene: TRBV16; abundance: .; d_gene: TRBD1; CDR3aa: CASSLPQGGDNQPQHF; CDR3nt: TGTGCCAGCAGCCTCCCCCAAGGGGGCGACAATCAGCCCCAGCATTTT
j_gene: TRBJ1-4; v_gene: TRBV28; abundance: few; d_gene: .; CDR3aa: CASSLQQNQNEKLFF; CDR3nt: TGTGCCAGCAGTTTGCAACAGAACCAAAATGAAAAACTGTTTTTT
j_gene: TRBJ1-2; v_gene: TRBV27; abundance: .; d_gene: TRBD1; CDR3aa: CASSRQTGGANGYTF; CDR3nt: TGTGCCAGCAGTAGACAGACAGGGGGCGCGAATGGCTACACCTTC
j_gene: TRBJ2-7; v_gene: TRBV6-5; abundance: few; d_gene: TRBD1; CDR3aa: CASSYSTGLEQYF; CDR3nt: TGTGCCAGCAGTTACTCGACAGGGCTCGAGCAGTACTTC
j_gene: TRBJ1-6; v_gene: TRBV20-1; abundance: .; d_gene: TRBD1; CDR3aa: CSARRTGDNSPLHF; CDR3nt: TGCAGTGCTCGGCGAACAGGGGATAATTCACCCCTCCACTTT
j_gene: TRBJ2-7; v_gene: TRBV28; abundance: many; d_gene: TRBD1; CDR3aa: CASRRQGDSYEQYF; CDR3nt: TGTGCCAGCAGGCGACAGGGGGACTCCTACGAGCAGTACTTC
j_gene: TRBJ2-5; v_gene: TRBV25-1; abundance: .; d_gene: .; CDR3aa: CASSERTTQETQYF; CDR3nt: TGTGCCAGCAGTGAACGGACGACTCAAGAGACCCAGTACTTC
j_gene: TRBJ2-1; v_gene: TRBV12-3/TRBV12-4; abundance: many; d_gene: .; CDR3aa: CASSLGRGRYNEQFF; CDR3nt: TGTGCCAGCAGTTTAGGCAGGGGTCGGTACAATGAGCAGTTCTTC
j_gene: TRBJ1-5; v_gene: TRBV7-2; abundance: few; d_gene: .; CDR3aa: CASNRASGFNQPQHF; CDR3nt: TGTGCCAGCAACCGGGCGTCGGGGTTCAATCAGCCCCAGCATTTT
j_gene: TRBJ2-1; v_gene: TRBV10-2; abundance: many; d_gene: .; CDR3aa: CASRTSNANEQFF; CDR3nt: TGCGCCAGCAGGACTAGTAACGCGAATGAGCAGTTCTTC
j_gene: TRBJ2-7; v_gene: TRBV20-1; abundance: .; d_gene: TRBD2; CDR3aa: CSARGGRGGAYEQYF; CDR3nt: TGCAGTGCTAGGGGCGGTCGCGGGGGGGCTTACGAGCAGTACTTC
j_gene: TRBJ1-5; v_gene: TRBV29-1; abundance: .; d_gene: .; CDR3aa: CSVVGGGVQHF; CDR3nt: TGCAGCGTTGTGGGGGGAGGAGTCCAGCATTTT